This TCR beta chain came from a study of T cell responses to AZD1222 COVID-19 vaccine. Study observations and caveats: Mostly white British, mostly female donors; authors suggested clonal diversity may be underestimated. Baseline seropositivity occurred in only a handful of AZD1222 recipients.

Assay used: immunoSEQ multiplex PCR; TCRdb lists only in-frame clones, some missing. The table records about 73,000 clones, roughly nine tenths of them present only once. V was clipped by 3 bases and J by 1 base, with 15 bases between them. This CDR3 is built from 16 residues. Germline V lookup: CDR1 MNHNS, CDR2 SASEGT. A remark on this clone: Its antigen is undetermined.

The rearrangement joins TRBV6-1 to TRBJ1-2; no reliable D call. The clonotype was recovered from an adult who received the AZD1222 COVID-19 vaccine. Sequenced material: peripheral blood, taken 28 days after the second AZD1222 dose. The CDR3 loop reads CASSDYSETLNYGYTF. The CDR3 DNA is TGTGCCAGCAGTGACTACAGCGAAACTCTTAACTATGGCTACACCTTC.